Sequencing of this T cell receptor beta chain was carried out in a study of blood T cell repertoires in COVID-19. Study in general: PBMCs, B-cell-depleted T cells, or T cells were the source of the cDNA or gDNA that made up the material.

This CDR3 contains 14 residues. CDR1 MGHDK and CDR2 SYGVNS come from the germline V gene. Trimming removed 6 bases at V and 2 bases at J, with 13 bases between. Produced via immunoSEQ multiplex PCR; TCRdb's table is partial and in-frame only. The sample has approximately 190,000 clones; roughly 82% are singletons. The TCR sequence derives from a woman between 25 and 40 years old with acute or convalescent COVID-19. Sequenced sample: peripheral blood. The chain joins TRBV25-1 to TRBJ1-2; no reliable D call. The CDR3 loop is CASSNERWNYGYTF. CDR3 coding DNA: TGTGCCAGCAGCAACGAACGGTGGAACTATGGCTACACCTTC.